This T cell receptor (beta chain) comes out of a study of T cell responses to AZD1222 COVID-19 vaccine. Repertoires were generated with immunoSEQ multiplex PCR, while TCRdb's copy carries only in-frame clones and drops some. The table has approximately 94,000 clones, roughly nine tenths seen once; the top ten hold about 1.7%. Trimming at V came to 5 bases and at J to 5 bases, leaving 11 bases not matched to a gene. The CDR3 is 14 amino acids. The germline gives CDR1 SQVTM, CDR2 ANQGSEA. General study findings and limits: Among the donors, most were white British and more were female, and clonal diversity was possibly underestimated.

Regarding this clone: Its target is unknown.

The clonotype was recovered from an adult in good health. V usage is TRBV29-1 and J usage is TRBJ2-5, with 7 nucleotides matching TRBD2. Sequencing used peripheral blood, obtained on day 0 of AZD1222 vaccination. The CDR3 loop is CSVPAGQSWETQYF. The CDR3 region has the DNA TGCAGCGTTCCAGCGGGGCAAAGTTGGGAGACCCAGTACTTC.